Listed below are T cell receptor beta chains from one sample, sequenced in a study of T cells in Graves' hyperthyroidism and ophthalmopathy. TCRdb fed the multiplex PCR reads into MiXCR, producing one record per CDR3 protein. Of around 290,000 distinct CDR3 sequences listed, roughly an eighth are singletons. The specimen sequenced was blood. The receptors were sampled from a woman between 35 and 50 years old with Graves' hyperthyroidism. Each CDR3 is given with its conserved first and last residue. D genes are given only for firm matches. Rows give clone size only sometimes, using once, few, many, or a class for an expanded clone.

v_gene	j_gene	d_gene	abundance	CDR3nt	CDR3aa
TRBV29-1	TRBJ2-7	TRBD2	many	TGCAGCGCTAGACTAGCGGGAGCCAGGTACAACTCCTACGAGCAGTACTTC	CSARLAGARYNSYEQYF
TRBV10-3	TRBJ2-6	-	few	TGTGCCATCAGTGAGTCTAGGGGCAGGGTCTCTGGGGCCAACGTCCTGACTTTC	CAISESRGRVSGANVLTF
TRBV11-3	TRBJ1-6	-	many	TGTGCCAGCAGCCCCAAAGAGAGCTCCTATAATTCACCCCTCCACTTT	CASSPKESSYNSPLHF
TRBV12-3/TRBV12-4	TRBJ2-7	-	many	TGTGCCAGCAGATACGGGGTCACCTACGAGCAGTACTTC	CASRYGVTYEQYF
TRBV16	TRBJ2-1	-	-	TGTGCCAGCAGCCCCAGTCGGGGCGGGGGCCCCTACAATGAGCAGTTCTTC	CASSPSRGGGPYNEQFF
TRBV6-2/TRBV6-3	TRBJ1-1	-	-	TGTGCCAGCAGTTGGGGCAAACGAAACACTGAAGCTTTCTTT	CASSWGKRNTEAFF
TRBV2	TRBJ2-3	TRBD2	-	TGTGCCAGCAGCTACGGACTAGCGGGAGGGTCAGATACGCAGTATTTT	CASSYGLAGGSDTQYF
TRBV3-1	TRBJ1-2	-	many	TGTGCCAGCAGCGACACGGGGGTCTATGGCTACACCTTC	CASSDTGVYGYTF
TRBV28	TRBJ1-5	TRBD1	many	TGTGCCAGCAGTTCAGAGACAGGGTTGATCAATCAGCCCCAGCATTTT	CASSSETGLINQPQHF
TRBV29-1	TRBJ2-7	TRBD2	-	TGCAGCGTTTCGGGGAGGGCCTACGAGCAGTACTTC	CSVSGRAYEQYF